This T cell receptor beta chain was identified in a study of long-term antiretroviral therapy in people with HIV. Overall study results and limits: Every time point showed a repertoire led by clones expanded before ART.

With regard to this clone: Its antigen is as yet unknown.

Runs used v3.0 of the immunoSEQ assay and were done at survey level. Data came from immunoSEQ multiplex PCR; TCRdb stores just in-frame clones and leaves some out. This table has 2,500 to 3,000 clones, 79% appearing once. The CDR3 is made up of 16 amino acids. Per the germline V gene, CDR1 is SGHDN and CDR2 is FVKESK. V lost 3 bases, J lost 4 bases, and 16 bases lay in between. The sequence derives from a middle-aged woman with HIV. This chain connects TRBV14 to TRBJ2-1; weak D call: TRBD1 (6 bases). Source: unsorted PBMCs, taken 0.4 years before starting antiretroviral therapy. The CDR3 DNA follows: TGTGCCAGCAGCCACCAACAGGGCTCCGCATACAATGAGCAGTTCTTC. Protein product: CASSHQQGSAYNEQFF.